The entry below describes one T cell receptor beta chain. At one end the junction does not follow the germline gene, possibly because of a read error. The germline CDR1 and CDR2 sequences are LGHDT and YNNKEL (reference sequence). The length of the CDR3 is 14 residues. The data were taken from a study of CD8 T cells in ankylosing spondylitis. A quantitative 5'-RACE method, one with molecular barcodes, was used to make TCR beta libraries. TCRdb processed the 5' RACE reads anew with MiXCR; each CDR3 protein has one entry. The sample consists of 250,000 to 350,000 distinct CDR3 sequences, around 19% of them appearing once.

The source material was blood, either unsorted or a sorted T cell fraction (not recorded which). This TCR was sampled from a male donor with ankylosing spondylitis or in good health (not recorded which). The V call is TRBV3-1, the J call TRBJ1-1, with 8 bases fitting TRBD1. CDR3 loop: CASSKQGVGTAAFF. In nucleotides, the CDR3 is TGTGCCAGCAGCAAACAGGGGGTCGGCACTGCAGCTTTCTTT.